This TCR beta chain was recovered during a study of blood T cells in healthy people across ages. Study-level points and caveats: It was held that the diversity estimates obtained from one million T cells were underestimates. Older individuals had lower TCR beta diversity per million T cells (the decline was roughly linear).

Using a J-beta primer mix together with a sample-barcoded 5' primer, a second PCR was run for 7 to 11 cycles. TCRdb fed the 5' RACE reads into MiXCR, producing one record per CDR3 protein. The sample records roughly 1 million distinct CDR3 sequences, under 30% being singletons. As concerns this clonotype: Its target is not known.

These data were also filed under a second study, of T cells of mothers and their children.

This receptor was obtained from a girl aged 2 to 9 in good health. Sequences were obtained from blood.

The CDR3 reads CASSAIAGKNIQYF. The CDR3 DNA reads TGTGCCAGCAGCGCAATAGCGGGGAAAAACATTCAGTACTTC. V is TRBV7-2 and J is TRBJ2-4; TRBD2 agrees at 8 bases. CDR1 SGHTA and CDR2 FQGNSA come from the germline V gene. The ends lost 5 bases at V and 4 bases at J; junction bases unmatched: 4. The CDR3 consists of 14 residues.